A single T cell receptor (beta chain) is shown here with its context. This sample was taken from a study of T-cell reconstitution after alpha-beta-depleted transplantation in children. Between the trimmed V and J ends, which lost 5 bases and 2 bases, there was a span of 14 bases. The germline CDR1 and CDR2 sequences are SGHTA and FQGTGA. This CDR3 is built from 15 residues. TCRbeta library construction was performed incorporating unique molecular identifiers. TCRdb reprocessed the PCR reads with MiXCR, giving one entry per CDR3 protein. The data hold 500,000 or so distinct CDR3 sequences, with approximately 29% observed a single time.

The chain recombines TRBV7-3 with TRBJ2-3; no clear D. The sequencing used PBMCs from the stem cell graft donor, collected from the stem cell graft. The sequence derives from a human donor who donated a stem cell graft to a child with aplastic anemia. The CDR3 spells CASSPYGGATDTQYF. CDR3 DNA: TGTGCCAGCAGCCCCTACGGCGGAGCCACAGATACGCAGTATTTT.